What follows is one T cell receptor (beta chain) and its context. Its target is not known. The time point: newly diagnosed GD, antithyroid drugs for less than 3 months. Making the TCR library involved RNA that had been extracted from PBMCs. According to the study, TCR beta libraries were built with iRepertoire HTBI primers and CDR3-region Arm-PCR. A single record per CDR3 protein comes from TCRdb applying MiXCR to the multiplex PCR reads. Of 350,000 to 550,000 distinct CDR3 sequences listed, around 17% are singletons. These data originate in a study of regulatory T cells in long-lasting Graves disease. CDR3 size: 20 residues. After removal of 0 bases from V and 3 bases from J, the junction contained 15 bases not matched to a gene. Germline V gene data show CDR1 as LGHDT and CDR2 as YNNKEL (reference sequence). Study results and caveats: Only a small sample size was used, which may have cut accuracy.

Another study also made use of these data, one on T cells in Graves' hyperthyroidism and ophthalmopathy. From that second work: The blood repertoire included most of the expanded thyroid clonotypes above 0.001.

J is TRBJ2-3 and V is TRBV3-1; 10 bases match TRBD2. The material sequenced was peripheral blood mononuclear cells (PBMCs), taken at new diagnosis, from a patient treated with antithyroid drugs. The receptor was isolated from a woman younger than 35 with Graves disease. The chain's CDR3 is CASSQERYGRPGLATDTQYF. Written as DNA, the CDR3 is TGTGCCAGCAGCCAAGAACGATACGGTCGTCCGGGACTAGCGACAGATACGCAGTATTTT.